The 2 T cell receptor beta chains listed next were all sequenced from one sample in a study of CXCR3-negative and CXCR3-positive naive CD8 T cells. Carrying UMI labels, the TRB cDNA libraries were prepared through 5' RACE. TCRdb reprocessed the 5' RACE reads and reports one entry per CDR3 protein, with no DNA. This sample's table has around 140,000 distinct CDR3 sequences. Sequenced sample: naive CXCR3- CD8+ T cells from blood. Subset of the sample: CD45RO-CCR7+CD27+CD95- naive CD8+ T cells lacking CXCR3 (TNR3-). These receptor sequences come from a human donor in good health. Some clones in this sample may be carry-over from other donors' samples.

The V gene is TRBV5-1, the J gene TRBJ1-2; TCRdb's D gene call, TRBD1, goes unchecked for lack of DNA. The V gene's germline CDR1 is SGHRS and CDR2 YFSETQ. This CDR3 comprises 15 residues. The CDR3 is CASSPAVGGASGYTF.

The rearrangement uses TRBV20-1 and TRBJ2-1; TCRdb's D call of TRBD1 is untestable without DNA. Germline V gene data show CDR1 as DFQATT and CDR2 as SNEGSKA (reference sequence). The CDR3 is made up of 14 amino acids. CDR3 loop: CSARDQGREPEQFF.